Listed here is a single T cell receptor (beta chain). Antigen specificity is unknown. J was trimmed by 6 bases and V by 1 base; bases with no gene match: 13. CDR1 SGHDN and CDR2 FVKESK come from the germline V gene. The CDR3 has 18 amino acids. Both TRBC1 and TRBC2 were covered by a beta constant-region primer of two equimolar oligonucleotides. A 12-nucleotide UMI and the SP2 primer were added to the cDNA 3' end by oligonucleotide ligation. Nested alpha and beta constant-region primers with the SP2 primer drove four PCR rounds on ligated cDNA. TCRdb used MiXCR to reprocess the UMI-ligation and nested PCR reads, holding one entry per CDR3 protein. In the table there are approximately 85,000 distinct CDR3 sequences, 7% of which are singletons. These data originate in a study of naive and memory T cell subsets. Broader study findings: TCR counts from RNA may reflect activation-linked expression changes. Gini index rose across naive, CM, EM and EMRA in CD4 and CD8.

The receptor's source is a human donor in good health. Sequences were obtained from central memory CD4+ T cells from blood. V is TRBV14 and J is TRBJ2-1; 9 bases are a match to TRBD2. CDR3 bases: TGTGCCAGCAGCCAAGTTAAGCGGGAGGTACTAAGGGGCAATGAGCAGTTCTTC. This translates into CASSQVKREVLRGNEQFF.